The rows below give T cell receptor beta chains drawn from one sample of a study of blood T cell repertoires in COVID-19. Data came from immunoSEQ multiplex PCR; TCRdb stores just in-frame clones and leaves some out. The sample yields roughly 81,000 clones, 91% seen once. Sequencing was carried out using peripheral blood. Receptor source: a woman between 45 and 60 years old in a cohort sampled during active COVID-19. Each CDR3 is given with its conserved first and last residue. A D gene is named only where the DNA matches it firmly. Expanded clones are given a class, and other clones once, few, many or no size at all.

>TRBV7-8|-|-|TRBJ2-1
TGTGCCAGCAGCTCCCTGGGGGGTGCGACCTACAATGAGCAGTTCTTC
CASSSLGGATYNEQFF
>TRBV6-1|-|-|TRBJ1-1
TGTGCCAGCAGTGAATACATGAACACTGAAGCTTTCTTT
CASSEYMNTEAFF
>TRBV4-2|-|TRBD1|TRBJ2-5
TGTGCCAGCAGCCAACAGAGACAGGGGGCGGTTGGTGAGACCCAGTACTTC
CASSQQRQGAVGETQYF
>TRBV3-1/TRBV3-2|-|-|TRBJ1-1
TGTGCCAGCCACGAGGGTTTCGGACTACACACTGAAGCTTTCTTT
CASHEGFGLHTEAFF
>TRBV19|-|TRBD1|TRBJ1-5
TGTGCCAGTAGTACCCGGGACAGGGTGAATCAGCCCCAGCATTTT
CASSTRDRVNQPQHF
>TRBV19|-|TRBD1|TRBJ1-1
TGTGCCAGTAGTATAAGTTTGGGACAGCCGTTTGAAGCTTTCTTT
CASSISLGQPFEAFF
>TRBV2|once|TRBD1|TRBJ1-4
TGTGCCAGCAGTCTACAGGGGCTGGGAAATGAAAAACTGTTTTTT
CASSLQGLGNEKLFF
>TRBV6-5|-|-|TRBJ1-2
TGTGCCACGGGAATCACCCCAACTACTAACTATGGCTACACCTTC
CATGITPTTNYGYTF
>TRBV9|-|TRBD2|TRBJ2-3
TGTGCCAGCAGCGTCGCTAGCGGGGGAATCACAGATACGCAGTATTTT
CASSVASGGITDTQYF
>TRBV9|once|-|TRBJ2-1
TGTGCCAGCAGCGTAGAGATGGGGCTCAATGAGCAGTTCTTC
CASSVEMGLNEQFF
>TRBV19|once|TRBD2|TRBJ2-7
TGTGCCAGTAGTCCGGGACTAGCGGGCTACGAGCAGTACTTC
CASSPGLAGYEQYF
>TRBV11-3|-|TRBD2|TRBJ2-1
TGTGCCAGCAGCCCGCAAGGGACTAGCGGGAGTCTCCGGTACAATGAGCAGTTCTTC
CASSPQGTSGSLRYNEQFF
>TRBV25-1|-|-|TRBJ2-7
TGTGCCAGCAGTGAACCCCCGGGGTACGAGCAGTACTTC
CASSEPPGYEQYF
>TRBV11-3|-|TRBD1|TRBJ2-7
TGTGCCAGCAGCCAGAGGCGGGACAGGGTATACGAGCAGTACTTC
CASSQRRDRVYEQYF
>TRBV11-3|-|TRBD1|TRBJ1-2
TGTGCCAGCAGCTTAGCAGGGGGCGACTATGGCTACACCTTC
CASSLAGGDYGYTF
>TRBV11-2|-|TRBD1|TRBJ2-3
TGTGCCAGCAGCCCGGGACAGGGGGCGGTGTCGGCGCAGTATTTT
CASSPGQGAVSAQYF
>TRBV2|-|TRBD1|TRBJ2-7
TGTGCCAGCAGTCGGACAGGGGTTGAGCAGTACTTC
CASSRTGVEQYF
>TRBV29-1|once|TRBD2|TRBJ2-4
TGCAGCGCCAAAACTAGCGGGAGGAATCTAGGAAACATTCAGTACTTC
CSAKTSGRNLGNIQYF
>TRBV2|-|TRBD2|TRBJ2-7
TGTGCCAGCAGTGGGTACAAAAGCGGGGGAACCTACGAGCAGTACTTC
CASSGYKSGGTYEQYF
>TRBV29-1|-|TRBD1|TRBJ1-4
TGCAGCGTTAGGACAGGGGGCGGTGAAAAACTGTTTTTT
CSVRTGGGEKLFF
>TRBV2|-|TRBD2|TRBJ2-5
TGTGCCACCTCGCGGGGGATGCAAGAGACCCAGTACTTC
CATSRGMQETQYF
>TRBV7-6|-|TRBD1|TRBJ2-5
TGTGCCAGCAGCTTGGACAGGGGTGAGACCCAGTACTTC
CASSLDRGETQYF
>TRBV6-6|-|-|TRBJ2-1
TGTGCCAGCAGGACCCCGAGGGACAATGAGCAGTTCTTC
CASRTPRDNEQFF
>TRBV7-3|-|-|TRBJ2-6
TGTGCCAGCAGCTTAACCCCATTCTCTGGGGCCAACGTCCTGACTTTC
CASSLTPFSGANVLTF
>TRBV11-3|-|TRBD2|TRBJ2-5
TGTGCCAGCAGCTTAGATCAGTGGCCCGGGAGGCCCCAGTACTTC
CASSLDQWPGRPQYF
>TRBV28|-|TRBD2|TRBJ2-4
TGTGCCAGCAGTTTATTTTCGAGCGGGAGGGCCAGGAACATTCAGTACTTC
CASSLFSSGRARNIQYF
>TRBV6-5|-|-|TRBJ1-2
TGTGCCAGCAGCCCGGTGGGGGGTATCCTGTCTGGCTACACCTTC
CASSPVGGILSGYTF
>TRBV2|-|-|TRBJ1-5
TGTGCCAGCAGTGTACAGGGCTTCGTCCAGCCCCAGCATTTT
CASSVQGFVQPQHF
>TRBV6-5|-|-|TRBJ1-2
TGTGCCAGCCACGCCGGGGGGTCACCCCCTCGTGGCTACACCTTC
CASHAGGSPPRGYTF
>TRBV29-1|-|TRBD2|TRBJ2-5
TGCAGCGTCTCAAGACTAGCAGGAGTGGAAGAGACCCAGTACTTC
CSVSRLAGVEETQYF
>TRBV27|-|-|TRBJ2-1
TGTGCCAGCAGTCCCTACGACAGGCCTAACAATGAGCAGTTCTTC
CASSPYDRPNNEQFF
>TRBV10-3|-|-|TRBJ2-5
TGTGCCATCAGTGAGGCCGGGAGAGAAGAGACCCAGTACTTC
CAISEAGREETQYF
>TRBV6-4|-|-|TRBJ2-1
TGTGCCAGCAGACTTCGACCGGGGGAGAATGAGCAGTTCTTC
CASRLRPGENEQFF
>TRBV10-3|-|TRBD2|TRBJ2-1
TGTGCCATCAGTGGCTCGGGGGGGGACAATGAGCAGTTCTTC
CAISGSGGDNEQFF
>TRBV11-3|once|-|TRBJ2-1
TGTGCCAGCAGCCCTTCCTACAATGAGCAGTTCTTC
CASSPSYNEQFF
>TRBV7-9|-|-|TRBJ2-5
TGTGCCAGCAGCGCCCAACCGGTGGCAGGTCAAGAGACCCAGTACTTC
CASSAQPVAGQETQYF
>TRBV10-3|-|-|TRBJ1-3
TGTGCCACCCACGGTTTCGACACCGGCTCTGGAAACACCATATATTTT
CATHGFDTGSGNTIYF
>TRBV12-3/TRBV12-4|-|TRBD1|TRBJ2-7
TGTGCCAGCAGCACCGGACAGGGGCGCCCCTACTTC
CASSTGQGRPYF
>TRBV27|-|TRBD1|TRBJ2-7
TGTGCCAGCAGTTTAATGGGGACAGGGATCGGCGAGCAGTACTTC
CASSLMGTGIGEQYF
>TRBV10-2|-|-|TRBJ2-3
TGCGCCAGCAGCCTACCCCCTTTGGATACGCAGTATTTT
CASSLPPLDTQYF
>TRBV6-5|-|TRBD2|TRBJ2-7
TGTGCCAGCAGTTCTTATCTAGCGGGGACCTCCTACGAGCAGTACTTC
CASSSYLAGTSYEQYF
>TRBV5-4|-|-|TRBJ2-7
TGTGCCAGCAGCTTGGAGCCTCTCTACGAGCAGTACTTC
CASSLEPLYEQYF
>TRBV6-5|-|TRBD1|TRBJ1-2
TGTGCCAGCAGTTACCCGGGACAGGGGAGCTATGGCTACACCTTC
CASSYPGQGSYGYTF
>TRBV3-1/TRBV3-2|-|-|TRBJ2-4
TGTGCCAGCAGCCAAGCCCCCGGGAGGGGGCTCAACATTCAGTACTTC
CASSQAPGRGLNIQYF
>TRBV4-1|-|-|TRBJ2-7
TGCGCCAGCAGCCAAGGAATTACGCAGTCCTACGAGCAGTACTTC
CASSQGITQSYEQYF
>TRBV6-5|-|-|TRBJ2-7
TGTGCCAGCAGTTACCGACGGGCCTACGAGCAGTACTTC
CASSYRRAYEQYF
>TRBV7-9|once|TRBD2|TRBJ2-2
TGTGCCAGCAGCTTCAGCGGGAGGGCCGGGGAGCTGTTTTTT
CASSFSGRAGELFF
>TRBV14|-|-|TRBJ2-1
TGTGCCAGCAGCACCATGCCGGGGTCGGGTTACAATGAGCAGTTCTTC
CASSTMPGSGYNEQFF
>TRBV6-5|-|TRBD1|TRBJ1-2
TGTGCCAGCATTAAAGACAGGGTTGGCTATGGCTACACCTTC
CASIKDRVGYGYTF
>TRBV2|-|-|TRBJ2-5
TGTGCCAGCAGCCCGACTAGTCCGAAAGAGACCCAGTACTTC
CASSPTSPKETQYF
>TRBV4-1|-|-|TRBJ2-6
TGCGCCAGCAGCCAAGACGGGCGGGCAAGCTCTGGGGCCAACGTCCTGACTTTC
CASSQDGRASSGANVLTF
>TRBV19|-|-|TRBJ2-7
TGTGCCAGAACCCATAGGTTCCCGAGGTGTGAGCAGTACTTC
CARTHRFPRCEQYF
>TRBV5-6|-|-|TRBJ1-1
TGTGCCAGCAGCTTGGACCCCGGGAGCACTGAAGCTTTCTTT
CASSLDPGSTEAFF
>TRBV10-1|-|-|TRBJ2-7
TGCGCCAGCACAGGGTCGGGCAACGAGCAGTACTTC
CASTGSGNEQYF